These 18 T cell receptor beta chains were sequenced from one sample in a study of T cell changes during pregnancy in multiple sclerosis (dated 2019 in TCRdb). The library was built by means of the immunoSEQ multiplex PCR assay. The table was pulled from immuneACCESS by TCRdb, which kept in-frame rearrangements only. Such tables lose some clones; where checked, under half of the loss comes from unresolved V genes, and the rest has no known cause. Within this sample are just under 65,000 clones, with over 95% of them counted one time only. The ten largest account for 2.5% of the sample. Sequencing was performed on CD8+ T cells from peripheral blood mononuclear cells, taken after pregnancy. Receptors originate from a female donor with multiple sclerosis, enrolled in a pregnancy study.

The chain is built from TRBV6-6 and TRBJ2-7; 8 bases fit TRBD1. The junction had 6 bases not matched to a gene; V was cut back by 2 bases and J by 6 bases. This CDR3 has 14 residues. The germline V gene encodes CDR1 MNHNY and CDR2 SVGAGI (reference sequence). Here the CDR3 DNA reads TGTGCCAGCAGTTACGTGACAGGGGAGCTCGAGCAGTACTTC. Protein: CASSYVTGELEQYF.

V gene TRBV5-4 combines with J gene TRBJ2-2; 12 bases align to TRBD1. CDR3 length equals 16 residues. Germline values: CDR1 SGHNT, CDR2 YYREEE (reference sequence). The J segment lost 6 bases and the V segment lost 3 bases, leaving 6 bases of the junction unmatched. The CDR3 loop is CASSSGQGAQAGELFF. The DNA of the CDR3 is TGTGCCAGCAGCTCGGGACAGGGGGCGCAGGCCGGGGAGCTGTTTTTT. Drawing the rest from reference TRBV5-4 and TRBJ2-2, the complete variable domain is ETGVTQSPTHLIKTRGQQVTLRCSSQSGHNTVSWYQQALGQGPQFIFQYYREEENGRGNFPPRFSGLQFPNYSSELNVNALELDDSALYLCASSSGQGAQAGELFFGEGSRLTVL.

The CDR3 DNA reads TGTGCCAGCAGCGTTTCAGTTTTTGACTACGAGCAGTACTTC. Translation: CASSVSVFDYEQYF. The chain has TRBV9 and TRBJ2-7, with D unresolved. The CDR3 extends over 14 amino acids. The V gene lost 2 bases and the J gene lost 3 bases, with 12 bases spanning the gap. Germline assignment: CDR1 SGDLS and CDR2 YYNGEE.

The chain links TRBV29-1 to TRBJ1-2; D might be TRBD1 (5 bases). This CDR3 is built from 13 residues. The germline gives CDR1 SQVTM, CDR2 ANQGSEA. The ends were cut back, 1 base at V and 7 bases at J, with 13 bases in the middle. The CDR3, as DNA: TGCAGCGTTGAAGGGGGCACGGTTGTTGGCTACACCTTC. Protein product: CSVEGGTVVGYTF.

The V call is TRBV28, the J call TRBJ2-5, with D hard to call. Germline V CDR1 and CDR2: MDHEN, SYDVKM. Trimming removed 2 bases at V and 1 base at J, with 11 bases between. The CDR3 has 15 amino acids. The CDR3 is CASSLGNAAQETQYF. For the CDR3, the DNA is TGTGCCAGCAGTTTAGGTAATGCGGCCCAAGAGACCCAGTACTTC.

This chain links TRBV19 with TRBJ1-1; D unclear. CDR1 LNHDA and CDR2 SQIVND come from the germline V gene (reference sequence). The CDR3 length is 15 residues. V was cut by 1 base and J by 1 base, with 10 bases left in between. CDR3: CASSIGPITNTEAFF. The CDR3 DNA is TGTGCCAGTAGTATAGGGCCCATAACGAACACTGAAGCTTTCTTT.

The rearrangement joins TRBV7-9 to TRBJ1-5, with 10 bases identical to TRBD1. V shed 5 bases and J 3 bases; nucleotides not matched to a gene: 4. CDR1 is SEHNR, CDR2 FQNEAQ, per germline (reference sequence). This CDR3 region has 15 residues. The DNA for the CDR3 is TGTGCCAGCAGCCGCGGACAGGGGGTCAATCAGCCCCAGCATTTT. Encoded protein: CASSRGQGVNQPQHF. The full variable domain, completed using reference TRBV7-9 and TRBJ1-5, is DTGVSQNPRHKITKRGQNVTFRCDPISEHNRLYWYRQTLGQGPEFLTYFQNEAQLEKSRLLSDRFSAERPKGSFSTLEIQRTEQGDSAMYLCASSRGQGVNQPQHFGDGTRLSIL.

V usage is TRBV6-4 and J usage is TRBJ2-5, with 7 bases identical to TRBD1. V lost 6 bases, J lost 4 bases, and 8 bases stayed unmatched. Germline V lookup: CDR1 MRHNA, CDR2 SNTAGT. CDR3 size: 14 residues. This CDR3 is CASSPRQGRETQYF. CDR3 DNA sequence: TGTGCCAGCAGCCCTAGACAGGGAAGAGAGACCCAGTACTTC.

The chain is built from TRBV6-5 and TRBJ2-1, with a weak D call TRBD1 (6 bases). V shed 7 bases and J shed 7 bases, with 17 bases lying between them. The CDR3 consists of 14 residues. Germline CDR1 reads MNHEY; CDR2 reads SVGAGI. The CDR3 sequence is CASTWAGESNEQFF. In DNA, the CDR3 is TGTGCCAGCACCTGGGCAGGGGAGAGTAATGAGCAGTTCTTC.

CDR3 sequence: CASSLQGGLEEAFF. DNA for the CDR3: TGTGCCAGCAGTTTACAGGGAGGCCTAGAGGAAGCTTTCTTT. The chain carries TRBV27 and TRBJ1-1; TRBD1 might be the D (5 bases). The germline CDR1 and CDR2 sequences are MNHEY and SMNVEV (reference sequence). Trimming removed 2 bases from V and 8 bases from J, with 15 bases in between. CDR3 size: 14 residues.

The chain links TRBV6-4 to TRBJ1-5, with 10 bases fitting TRBD1. Unmatched junction bases numbered 2, after V lost 5 bases and J lost 7 bases. Germline CDR1 is MRHNA and CDR2 is SNTAGT. CDR3 length: 13 residues. This CDR3 is CASSWTGGQPQHF. CDR3 DNA sequence: TGTGCCAGCAGTTGGACAGGGGGGCAGCCCCAGCATTTT.

This clone came up a few times. V and J are TRBV9 and TRBJ1-5; no firm D call. Germline lookup yields CDR1 SGDLS and CDR2 YYNGEE. The V gene lost 3 bases and the J gene lost 0 bases, with 7 bases spanning the gap. This CDR3 contains 14 residues. CDR3 protein: CASSAVDSNQPQHF. In nucleotides, the CDR3 is TGTGCCAGCAGCGCAGTCGATAGCAATCAGCCCCAGCATTTT.

The J gene is TRBJ2-7, the V gene TRBV4-3; 10 bases are a match to TRBD2. V gave up 2 bases and J gave up 2 bases; unmatched junction bases: 3. Germline V gives CDR1 LGHNA, CDR2 YSLEER. The CDR3 loop spans 15 amino acids. The CDR3: CASSQRTSGAYEQYF. DNA for the CDR3: TGCGCCAGCAGCCAAAGGACTAGCGGCGCCTACGAGCAGTACTTC.

The chain uses TRBV28 and TRBJ2-2, with 9 bases that match TRBD2. This CDR3 contains 15 residues. Germline V gives CDR1 MDHEN, CDR2 SYDVKM. Losses at the gene ends were 5 bases for V and 9 bases for J; bases not matched to a gene: 10. The CDR3 sequence: CASSTSSGAPRELFF. In nucleotides, the CDR3 is TGTGCCAGCAGTACCTCTAGCGGGGCCCCCCGGGAGCTGTTTTTT.

The chain combines TRBV28 with TRBJ2-7; 11 nucleotides agree with TRBD1. The V gene end was trimmed by 5 bases and the J gene end by 3 bases; junction bases not matched to a gene: 9. CDR1 and CDR2 (germline): MDHEN, SYDVKM. The CDR3 contains 16 residues. Here the CDR3 DNA reads TGTGCCAGCAGTAGTAGGGACAGGGGGGTTATCTACGAGCAGTACTTC. This gives the protein CASSSRDRGVIYEQYF. The full variable domain, its missing parts supplied by reference TRBV28 and TRBJ2-7, is DVKVTQSSRYLVKRTGEKVFLECVQDMDHENMFWYRQDPGLGLRLIYFSYDVKMKEKGDIPEGYSVSREKKERFSLILESASTNQTSMYLCASSSRDRGVIYEQYFGPGTRLTVT.

The gene calls are TRBV28 and TRBJ2-7, with D perhaps matching TRBD2 (6 bases). The length of the CDR3 is 13 residues. Trimming stripped 2 bases from V and 4 bases from J, with 9 bases between. CDR1 and CDR2 from the germline V gene are MDHEN and SYDVKM. The CDR3 DNA is TGTGCCAGCAGTTTAGGGACTGCTTACGAGCAGTACTTC. As protein: CASSLGTAYEQYF.

V and J are TRBV6-5 and TRBJ2-5; weak D call: TRBD2 (6 bases). TRBJ2-7 explains the end of the DNA better; the J call may be wrong. Germline V gene lookup returns CDR1 MNHEY and CDR2 SVGAGI. This CDR3 has 12 residues. CDR3 region: CASRGGSYEQYF. As DNA, the CDR3 is TGTGCCAGCAGGGGGGGTAGCTACGAGCAGTACTTC.

This clone has just one count. The CDR3 DNA reads as TGTGCCAGCAGCGCGTCTCCGGGTGGCCAAGAGACCCAGTACTTC. It encodes CASSASPGGQETQYF. The chain has TRBV9 and TRBJ2-5; D unresolved. This CDR3 comprises 15 residues. The V gene lost 3 bases and the J gene lost 1 base, with 13 bases spanning the gap. The V gene's germline CDR1 is SGDLS and CDR2 YYNGEE.